This T cell receptor (beta chain) was sequenced during a study of blood T cell repertoires in COVID-19. Overall study: COVID-19 samples from acute and convalescent phases originated in the United States, Italy and Spain. Sources were T cells, B-cell-depleted T cells, or PBMCs; the material itself was cDNA or gDNA.

This clone has more than one count but fewer than ten. Germline CDR1 and CDR2: SEHNR and FQNEAQ (reference sequence). The CDR3 length is 15 residues. V dropped 6 bases and J dropped 2; count of bases not matched to a gene: 2. As processed by the authors: Reference gene primer amplification yielded estimated nucleated cell counts. Here immunoSEQ multiplex PCR was the method, and the copy in TCRdb shows in-frame clones only, minus some. From that table come the V and J calls and clone size; the DNA was used to work out D and trimming. The sample has more than 70,000 clones; more than 80% are singletons.

The chain recombines TRBV7-9 with TRBJ2-1; 12 bases map to TRBD2. Specimen: peripheral blood. The sequence was collected from a woman in her 70s with acute or convalescent COVID-19. The CDR3 bases are TGTGCCAGCAGTCGACTAGCGGGAGCCTACAATGAGCAGTTCTTC. This codes for CASSRLAGAYNEQFF. The whole variable domain, remainder taken from reference TRBV7-9 and TRBJ2-1, is DTGVSQNPRHKITKRGQNVTFRCDPISEHNRLYWYRQTLGQGPEFLTYFQNEAQLEKSRLLSDRFSAERPKGSFSTLEIQRTEQGDSAMYLCASSRLAGAYNEQFFGPGTRLTVL.